This T cell receptor beta chain appears in the sequencing data of a study of beta chain features in type 1 diabetes. There are a few counts of this clone. The study reverse transcribed the entire isolated RNA, so it sequenced expressed TCRB transcripts. Clones were sequenced by immunoSEQ multiplex PCR, and TCRdb holds only the in-frame ones, with some missing. The sample consists of 200,000 to 250,000 clones, around 68% of them appearing once. V shed 4 bases, J shed 1 base, and the junction held 1 base outside the gene matches. The length of the CDR3 is 14 residues. This receptor was identified in a man younger than 40 in good health. Sequencing was performed on naive CD4+ T cells from blood. The rearrangement links TRBV23-1 to TRBJ1-3; TRBD1 matches 7 bases. TRBV23-1 is an ORF, with its function uncertain. The CDR3 DNA is TGCGCCAGCAGTCGGGACAGATCTGGAAACACCATATATTTT. It specifies CASSRDRSGNTIYF.